This T cell receptor (beta chain) was identified during a study of control samples from healthy donors and cancer patients. This clone has only one observation. Clones were sequenced by immunoSEQ multiplex PCR, and TCRdb holds only the in-frame ones, with some missing. Here the sample spans around 130,000 clones, about nine tenths being singletons. J gave up 2 bases and V 2 bases, and 1 base lay outside the gene matches. Germline CDR1 reads KGHSH; CDR2 reads LQKENI. The CDR3 consists of 14 residues. The rearrangement joins TRBV18 to TRBJ2-3, with 7 bases matching TRBD1. The receptor comes from a man aged 50 or older with head and neck cancer. Sequencing was done on a sample of PBMCs. CDR3 sequence reads: CASSPGTVTDTQYF. Here the CDR3 DNA reads TGTGCCAGCTCACCAGGGACAGTCACAGATACGCAGTATTTT.